A selection of T cell receptor beta chains follows, all from one sample in a study of vaccination effects on CD4 cells after COVID-19. Their antigen targets remain unknown. Generated by immunoSEQ multiplex PCR, the TCRdb table keeps only in-frame clones and is missing some. The sample lists tens of thousands of clones; roughly 73% were seen once. The material was CD4+ T cells from PBMCs cultured with HCoV-229E spike peptides, obtained before COVID-19 vaccination. Source of these receptors: a human donor who received a COVID-19 vaccine. CDR3s include the opening cysteine and the closing phenylalanine or tryptophan. The order of the fields is CDR3 protein, CDR3 DNA, D gene, clone size, J gene, V gene. The D gene is left open where the match is weak. Size is stated for part of the rows, as once, few or many counts, or as a class when the clone is expanded.

CASSESGRRQPQHF,TGTGCCAGCAGTGAGAGTGGTCGACGTCAGCCCCAGCATTTT,.,few,TRBJ1-5,TRBV2
CASSPGQVAQPQHF,TGTGCCAGCAGCCCAGGACAGGTAGCTCAGCCCCAGCATTTT,TRBD1,.,TRBJ1-5,TRBV27
CASSGGQGIGTGELFF,TGCGCCAGCAGCGGGGGACAGGGGATTGGTACCGGGGAGCTGTTTTTT,TRBD1,few,TRBJ2-2,TRBV5-1
CASSTQGNTEAFF,TGTGCCAGCTCAACACAGGGGAACACTGAAGCTTTCTTT,.,once,TRBJ1-1,TRBV18
CASSKDIGEQYF,TGTGCCAGCAGCAAGGACATAGGCGAGCAGTACTTC,.,medium-sized,TRBJ2-7,TRBV2
CASQGVRRGYGYTF,TGTGCCAGCCAGGGTGTAAGACGTGGATATGGCTACACCTTC,.,.,TRBJ1-2,TRBV2
CASSEDADTQYF,TGTGCCAGCAGTGAAGACGCAGACACGCAGTATTTT,.,few,TRBJ2-3,TRBV2
CASSRDSTNQPQHF,TGTGCCAGCAGCCGCGACAGTACCAATCAGCCCCAGCATTTT,.,.,TRBJ1-5,TRBV7-2
CASSLDASGLYNEQFF,TGCGCCAGCAGCTTGGATGCTAGCGGGCTCTACAATGAGCAGTTCTTC,TRBD2,.,TRBJ2-1,TRBV5-1
CASSLVPQGATGELFF,TGTGCCAGCAGCTTAGTCCCGCAAGGGGCGACCGGGGAGCTGTTTTTT,.,.,TRBJ2-2,TRBV7-8
CATQGSGNTIYF,TGTGCCACCCAGGGTTCTGGAAACACCATATATTTT,.,few,TRBJ1-3,TRBV27
CSVTTSGPQHF,TGCAGCGTCACGACCTCTGGGCCCCAGCATTTT,.,.,TRBJ1-5,TRBV29-1
CASSLAGTSGRGEQYF,TGCGCCAGCAGCCTAGCCGGGACTAGCGGGAGAGGTGAGCAGTACTTC,TRBD2,few,TRBJ2-7,TRBV5-1
CATIRANIQYF,TGTGCCACCATCAGAGCAAACATTCAGTACTTC,.,.,TRBJ2-4,TRBV24-1
CASTKDRVNTEAFF,TGTGCCAGTACCAAAGACAGGGTGAACACTGAAGCTTTCTTT,TRBD1,.,TRBJ1-1,TRBV19
CASRNFGVFTGNTIYF,TGTGCCAGCAGAAATTTCGGGGTATTCACTGGAAACACCATATATTTT,.,few,TRBJ1-3,TRBV28
CASSFNAISSYEQYF,TGCGCCAGCAGCTTTAACGCTATCAGCTCCTACGAGCAGTACTTC,.,few,TRBJ2-7,TRBV5-1
CASSVGGASWDEQFF,TGTGCCAGCAGTGTTGGGGGGGCGAGTTGGGATGAGCAGTTCTTC,.,.,TRBJ2-1,TRBV6-4
CASSLQGGYTF,TGCGCCAGCAGCTTGCAGGGTGGCTACACCTTC,.,.,TRBJ1-2,TRBV5-1
CASSRSVAETQYF,TGTGCCAGCAGCCGCAGTGTTGCGGAGACCCAGTACTTC,.,once,TRBJ2-5,TRBV5-8
CASDTRPYDRVGDEQYF,TGTGCCAGTGACACTCGTCCCTACGACAGGGTAGGCGACGAGCAGTACTTC,TRBD1,.,TRBJ2-7,TRBV6-7
CASNSGALRQDTQYF,TGTGCCAGTAATTCCGGGGCCTTACGTCAGGATACGCAGTATTTT,.,.,TRBJ2-3,TRBV19
CASTLQETQYF,TGTGCCAGCACCCTCCAAGAGACCCAGTACTTC,.,once,TRBJ2-5,TRBV6-6
CASSILRGRVIF,TGTGCCAGCAGTATACTACGGGGACGGGTAATCTTC,.,few,TRBJ2-7,TRBV25-1
CASSVAGQGRTGELFF,TGTGCCAGCAGCGTAGCGGGGCAGGGAAGGACCGGGGAGCTGTTTTTT,.,.,TRBJ2-2,TRBV9
CASSLVEGITEAFF,TGTGCCAGCAGCTTAGTTGAGGGTATCACTGAAGCTTTCTTT,.,few,TRBJ1-1,TRBV7-2
CASSSVGGAQHF,TGTGCCAGCAGTTCCGTAGGAGGGGCCCAGCATTTT,.,.,TRBJ1-5,TRBV27
CASRPLAQGNEQYF,TGTGCCAGCAGACCGCTCGCCCAGGGAAACGAGCAGTACTTC,.,few,TRBJ2-7,TRBV2
CASSKVTSGGTDTQYF,TGTGCCAGCAGCAAAGTCACCAGCGGGGGCACAGATACGCAGTATTTT,.,few,TRBJ2-3,TRBV21-1
CAISERADTQYF,TGTGCCATCAGTGAGCGGGCAGATACGCAGTATTTT,.,.,TRBJ2-3,TRBV10-3
CASSSPLASGELFF,TGTGCCAGCAGTTCGCCCCTAGCGTCCGGGGAGCTGTTTTTT,.,few,TRBJ2-2,TRBV6-2/TRBV6-3
CASREQGARNTEAFF,TGTGCCAGCAGGGAACAGGGGGCGCGGAACACTGAAGCTTTCTTT,TRBD1,.,TRBJ1-1,TRBV2
CASSEGRIGNTIYF,TGTGCCAGCTCCGAGGGGAGGATAGGAAACACCATATATTTT,.,.,TRBJ1-3,TRBV11-2
CASSHQVGELFF,TGTGCCAGCAGTCACCAGGTGGGGGAGCTGTTTTTT,.,.,TRBJ2-2,TRBV12-3/TRBV12-4
CASSSRHPPGADTQYF,TGTGCCAGCTCATCGAGACATCCACCAGGCGCAGATACGCAGTATTTT,.,.,TRBJ2-3,TRBV18
CAWTEDRVSPLHF,TGTGCCTGGACGGAGGACAGAGTGTCACCCCTCCACTTT,.,.,TRBJ1-6,TRBV30
CASSQSTSGEDYEQYF,TGTGCCAGCAGCCAAAGTACTAGTGGAGAGGACTACGAGCAGTACTTC,.,.,TRBJ2-7,TRBV4-2
CASSHLGRPNTGELFF,TGTGCCAGCAGCCATCTCGGCCGTCCGAACACCGGGGAGCTGTTTTTT,.,.,TRBJ2-2,TRBV3-1/TRBV3-2
CASSLGLFYGYTF,TGTGCCAGCAGCTTAGGACTCTTCTATGGCTACACCTTC,.,.,TRBJ1-2,TRBV11-2
CSAHRVDEQFF,TGCAGTGCTCACAGGGTCGATGAGCAGTTCTTC,.,.,TRBJ2-1,TRBV20-1